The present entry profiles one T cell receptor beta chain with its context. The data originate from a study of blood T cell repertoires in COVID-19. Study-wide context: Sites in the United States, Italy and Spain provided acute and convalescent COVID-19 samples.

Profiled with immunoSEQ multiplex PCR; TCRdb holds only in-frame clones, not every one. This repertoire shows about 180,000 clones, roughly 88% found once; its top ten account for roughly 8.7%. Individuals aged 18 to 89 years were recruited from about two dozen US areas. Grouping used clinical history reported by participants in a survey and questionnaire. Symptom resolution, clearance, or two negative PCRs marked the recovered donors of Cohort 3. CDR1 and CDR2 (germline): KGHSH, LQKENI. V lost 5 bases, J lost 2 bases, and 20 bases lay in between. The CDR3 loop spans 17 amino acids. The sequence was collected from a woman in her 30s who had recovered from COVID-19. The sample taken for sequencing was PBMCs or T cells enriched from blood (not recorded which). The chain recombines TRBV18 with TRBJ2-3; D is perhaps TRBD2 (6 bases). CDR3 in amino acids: CASSIRTPSLATDTQYF. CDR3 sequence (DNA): TGTGCCAGCTCAATCCGCACTCCCTCACTAGCCACAGATACGCAGTATTTT. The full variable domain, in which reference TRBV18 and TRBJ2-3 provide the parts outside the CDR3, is NAGVMQNPRHLVRRRGQEARLRCSPMKGHSHVYWYRQLPEEGLKFMVYLQKENIIDESGMPKERFSAEFPKEGPSILRIQQVVRGDSAAYFCASSIRTPSLATDTQYFGPGTRLTVL.